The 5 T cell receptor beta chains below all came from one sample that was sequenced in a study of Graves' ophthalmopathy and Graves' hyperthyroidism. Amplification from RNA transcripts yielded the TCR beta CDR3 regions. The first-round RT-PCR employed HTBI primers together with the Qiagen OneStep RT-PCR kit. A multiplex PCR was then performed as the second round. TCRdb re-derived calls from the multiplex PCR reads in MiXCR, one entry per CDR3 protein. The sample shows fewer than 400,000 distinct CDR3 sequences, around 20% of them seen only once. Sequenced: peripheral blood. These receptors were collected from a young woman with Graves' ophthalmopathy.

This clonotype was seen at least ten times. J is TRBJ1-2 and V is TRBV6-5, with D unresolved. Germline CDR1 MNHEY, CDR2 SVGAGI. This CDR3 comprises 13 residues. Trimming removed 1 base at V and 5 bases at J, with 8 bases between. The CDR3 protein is CASSYLEQYGYTF. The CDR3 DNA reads TGTGCCAGCAGTTACTTAGAACAGTATGGCTACACCTTC.

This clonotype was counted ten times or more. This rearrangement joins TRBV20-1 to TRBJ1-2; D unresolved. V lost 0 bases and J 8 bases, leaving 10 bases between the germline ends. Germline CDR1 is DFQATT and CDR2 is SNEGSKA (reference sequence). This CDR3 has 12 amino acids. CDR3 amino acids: CSARDPGVGYTF. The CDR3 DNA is TGCAGTGCTAGAGATCCTGGGGTCGGCTACACCTTC.

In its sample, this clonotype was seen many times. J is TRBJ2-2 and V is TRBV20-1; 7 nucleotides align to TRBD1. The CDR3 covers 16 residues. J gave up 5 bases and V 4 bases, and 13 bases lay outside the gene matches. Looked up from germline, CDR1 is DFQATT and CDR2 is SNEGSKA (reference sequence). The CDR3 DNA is TGCAGTGCTACCCAGAGACAGGGTCCCCTAACCGGGGAGCTGTTTTTT. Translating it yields CSATQRQGPLTGELFF.

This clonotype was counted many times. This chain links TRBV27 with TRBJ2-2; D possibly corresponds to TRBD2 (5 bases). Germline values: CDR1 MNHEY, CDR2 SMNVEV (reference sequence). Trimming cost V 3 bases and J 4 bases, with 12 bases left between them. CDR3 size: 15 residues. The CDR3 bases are TGTGCCAGCAGTTTTCGGGGAATAGGCACCGGGGAGCTGTTTTTT. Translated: CASSFRGIGTGELFF.

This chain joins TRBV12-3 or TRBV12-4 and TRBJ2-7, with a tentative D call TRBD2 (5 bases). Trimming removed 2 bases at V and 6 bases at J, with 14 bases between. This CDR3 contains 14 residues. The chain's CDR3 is CASSLTEKEGEQYF. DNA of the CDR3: TGTGCCAGCAGTTTAACGGAGAAAGAGGGCGAGCAGTACTTC.